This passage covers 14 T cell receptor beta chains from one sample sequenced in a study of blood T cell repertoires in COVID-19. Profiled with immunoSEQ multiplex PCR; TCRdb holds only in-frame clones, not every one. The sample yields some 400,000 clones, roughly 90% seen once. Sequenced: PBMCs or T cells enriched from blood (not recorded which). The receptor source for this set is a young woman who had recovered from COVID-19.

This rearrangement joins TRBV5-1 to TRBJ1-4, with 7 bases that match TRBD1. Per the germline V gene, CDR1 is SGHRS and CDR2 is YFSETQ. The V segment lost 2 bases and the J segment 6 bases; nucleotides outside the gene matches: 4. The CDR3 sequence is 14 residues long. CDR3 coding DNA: TGCGCCAGCAGCTTCTCAGGGGGTCATGAAAAACTGTTTTTT. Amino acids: CASSFSGGHEKLFF.

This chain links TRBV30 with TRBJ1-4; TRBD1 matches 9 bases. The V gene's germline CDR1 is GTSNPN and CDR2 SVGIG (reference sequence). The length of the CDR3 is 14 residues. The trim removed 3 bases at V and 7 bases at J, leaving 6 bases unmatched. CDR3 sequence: CAWSTGTGSEKLFF. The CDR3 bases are TGTGCCTGGAGCACAGGGACAGGGTCTGAAAAACTGTTTTTT.

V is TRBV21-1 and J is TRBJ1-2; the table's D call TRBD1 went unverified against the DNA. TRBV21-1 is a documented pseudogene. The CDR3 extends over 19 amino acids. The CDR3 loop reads CASSKTRQGEIHSNYGYTF. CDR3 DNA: TGTGCCAGCAGCAAAACTCGCCAGGGCGAAATTCATTCTAACTATGGCTACACCTTC.

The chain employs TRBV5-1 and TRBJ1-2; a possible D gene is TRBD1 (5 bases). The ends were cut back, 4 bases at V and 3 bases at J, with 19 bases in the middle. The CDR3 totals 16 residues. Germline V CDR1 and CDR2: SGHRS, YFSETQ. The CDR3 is CASSPGGDRGDYGYTF. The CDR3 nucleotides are TGCGCCAGCAGCCCCGGGGGGGACCGAGGCGACTATGGCTACACCTTC.

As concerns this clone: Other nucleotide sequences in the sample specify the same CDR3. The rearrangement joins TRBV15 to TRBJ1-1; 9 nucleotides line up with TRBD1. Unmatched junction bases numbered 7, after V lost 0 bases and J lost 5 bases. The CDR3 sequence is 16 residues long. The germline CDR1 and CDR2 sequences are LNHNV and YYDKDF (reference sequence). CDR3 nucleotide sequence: TGTGCCACCAGCAGAGATCGGGGACAGGGAAGGACTGAAGCTTTCTTT. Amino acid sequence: CATSRDRGQGRTEAFF. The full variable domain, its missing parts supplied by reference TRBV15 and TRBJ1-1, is DAMVIQNPRYQVTQFGKPVTLSCSQTLNHNVMYWYQQKSSQAPKLLFHYYDKDFNNEADTPDNFQSRRPNTSFCFLDIRSPGLGDTAMYLCATSRDRGQGRTEAFFGQGTRLTVV.

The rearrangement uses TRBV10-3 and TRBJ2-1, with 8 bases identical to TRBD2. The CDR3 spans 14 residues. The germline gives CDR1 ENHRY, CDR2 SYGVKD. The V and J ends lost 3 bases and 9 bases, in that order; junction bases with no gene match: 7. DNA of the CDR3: TGTGCCATCAGTGAACGAGCGGGAGTTGGTGAGCAGTTCTTC. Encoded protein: CAISERAGVGEQFF.

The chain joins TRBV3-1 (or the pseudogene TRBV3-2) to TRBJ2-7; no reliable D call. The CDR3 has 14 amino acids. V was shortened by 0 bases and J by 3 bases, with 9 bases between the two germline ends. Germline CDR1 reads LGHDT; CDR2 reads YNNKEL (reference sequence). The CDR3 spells CASSQDLVSYEQYF. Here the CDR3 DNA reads TGTGCCAGCAGCCAAGATTTAGTTAGCTACGAGCAGTACTTC.

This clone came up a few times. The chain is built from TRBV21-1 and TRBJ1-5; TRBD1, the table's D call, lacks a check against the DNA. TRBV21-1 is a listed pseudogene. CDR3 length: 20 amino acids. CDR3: CASSGAQNRVSRYFIQPQHF. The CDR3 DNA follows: TGTGCCAGCAGCGGAGCTCAGAACAGGGTATCCCGATACTTTATCCAGCCCCAGCATTTT.

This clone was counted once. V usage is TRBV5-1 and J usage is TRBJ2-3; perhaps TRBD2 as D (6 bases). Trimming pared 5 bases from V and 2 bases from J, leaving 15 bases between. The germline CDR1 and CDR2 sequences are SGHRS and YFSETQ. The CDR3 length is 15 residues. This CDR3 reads CASRLLARDTDTQYF. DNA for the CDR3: TGCGCCAGCAGACTCCTAGCGCGCGACACAGATACGCAGTATTTT.

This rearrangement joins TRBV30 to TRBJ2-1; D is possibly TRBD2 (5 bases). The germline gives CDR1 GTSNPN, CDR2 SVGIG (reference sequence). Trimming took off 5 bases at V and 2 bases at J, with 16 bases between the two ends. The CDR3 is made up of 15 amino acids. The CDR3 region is CAWGDGLETYNEQFF. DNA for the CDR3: TGTGCCTGGGGAGACGGACTCGAAACCTACAATGAGCAGTTCTTC.

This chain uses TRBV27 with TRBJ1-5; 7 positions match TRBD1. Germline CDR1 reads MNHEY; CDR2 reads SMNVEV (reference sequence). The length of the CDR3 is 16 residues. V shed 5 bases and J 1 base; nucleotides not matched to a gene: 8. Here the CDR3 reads CASSPSPTGSNQPQHF. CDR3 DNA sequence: TGTGCCAGCAGTCCGAGCCCGACAGGGAGCAATCAGCCCCAGCATTTT.

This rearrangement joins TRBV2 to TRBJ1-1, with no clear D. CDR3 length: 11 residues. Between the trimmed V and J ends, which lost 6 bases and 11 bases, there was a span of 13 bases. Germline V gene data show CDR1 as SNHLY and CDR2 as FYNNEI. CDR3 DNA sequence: TGTGCCAGCAGGCAGGTTGTCTATGCTTTCTTT. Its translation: CASRQVVYAFF.

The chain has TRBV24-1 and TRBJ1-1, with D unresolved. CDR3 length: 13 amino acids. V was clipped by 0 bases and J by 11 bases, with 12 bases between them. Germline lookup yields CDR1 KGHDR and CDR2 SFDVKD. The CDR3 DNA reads TGTGCCACCAGTGATTTGCACGGGGTTGGGGCTTTCTTT. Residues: CATSDLHGVGAFF.

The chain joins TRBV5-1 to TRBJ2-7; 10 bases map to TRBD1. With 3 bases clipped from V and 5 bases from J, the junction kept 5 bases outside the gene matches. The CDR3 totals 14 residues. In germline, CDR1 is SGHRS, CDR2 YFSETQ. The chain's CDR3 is CASSWTGGIHEQYF. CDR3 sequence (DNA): TGCGCCAGCAGCTGGACAGGGGGGATACACGAGCAGTACTTC.